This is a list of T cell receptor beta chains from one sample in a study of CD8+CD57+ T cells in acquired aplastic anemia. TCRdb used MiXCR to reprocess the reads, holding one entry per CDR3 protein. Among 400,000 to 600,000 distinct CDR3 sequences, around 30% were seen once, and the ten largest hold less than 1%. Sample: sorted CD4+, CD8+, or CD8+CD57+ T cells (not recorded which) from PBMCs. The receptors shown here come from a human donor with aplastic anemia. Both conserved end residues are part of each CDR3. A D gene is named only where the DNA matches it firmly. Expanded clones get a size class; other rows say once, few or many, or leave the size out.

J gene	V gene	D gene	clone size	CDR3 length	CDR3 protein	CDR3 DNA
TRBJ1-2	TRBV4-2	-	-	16	CASSPRTEQGRYGYTF	TGTGCCAGCAGCCCGAGGACTGAACAGGGAAGATATGGCTACACCTTC
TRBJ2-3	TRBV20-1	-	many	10	CSARLDTQYF	TGCAGTGCTAGGTTAGATACGCAGTATTTT
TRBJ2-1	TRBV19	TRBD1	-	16	CASTKLPGQGYNEQFF	TGTGCCAGCACGAAGTTGCCGGGACAGGGCTACAATGAGCAGTTCTTC
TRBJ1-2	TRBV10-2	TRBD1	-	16	CASMGHGQGINYGYTF	TGCGCCAGTATGGGCCATGGACAGGGGATTAACTATGGCTACACCTTC
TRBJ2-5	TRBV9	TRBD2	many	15	CASSVVAGGGETQYF	TGTGCCAGCAGCGTAGTAGCGGGAGGAGGGGAGACCCAGTACTTC
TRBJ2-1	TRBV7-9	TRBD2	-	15	CASSPAGTSVNEQFF	TGTGCCAGCAGTCCAGCCGGGACTAGCGTCAATGAGCAGTTCTTC
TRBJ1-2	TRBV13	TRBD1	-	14	CASSHRGQGDGYTF	TGTGCCAGCAGCCACAGGGGACAGGGTGACGGCTACACCTTC
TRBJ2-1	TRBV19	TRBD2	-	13	CASSQSGVSEQFF	TGTGCCAGTAGTCAAAGCGGGGTCAGTGAGCAGTTCTTC
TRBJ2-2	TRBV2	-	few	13	CASHLGGPGELFF	TGTGCCAGTCACCTAGGGGGTCCCGGGGAGCTGTTTTTT
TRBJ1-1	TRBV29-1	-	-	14	CSVASGGMNTEAFF	TGCAGCGTCGCCTCGGGGGGAATGAACACTGAAGCTTTCTTT
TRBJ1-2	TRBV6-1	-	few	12	CASSKDNYGYTF	TGTGCCAGCAGTAAAGATAACTATGGCTACACCTTC
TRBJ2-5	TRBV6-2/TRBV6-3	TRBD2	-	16	CASTSEKAGVQETQYF	TGTGCCAGCACCTCTGAAAAGGCGGGGGTGCAAGAGACCCAGTACTTC
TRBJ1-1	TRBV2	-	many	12	CASSPQGTEAFF	TGTGCCAGCAGTCCACAGGGAACTGAAGCTTTCTTT
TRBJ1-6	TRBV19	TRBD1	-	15	CASSITGQGVSPLHF	TGTGCCAGTAGTATCACGGGACAGGGGGTTTCACCCCTCCACTTT
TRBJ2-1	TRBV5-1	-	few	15	CASSPGQLGVGEQFF	TGCGCCAGCAGCCCTGGACAGCTCGGGGTGGGGGAGCAGTTCTTC
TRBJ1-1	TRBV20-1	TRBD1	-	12	CSAGTGDRGAFF	TGCAGTGCTGGGACAGGGGACAGAGGAGCTTTCTTT
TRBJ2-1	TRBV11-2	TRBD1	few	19	CASSLVFFVLTGGYNEQFF	TGTGCCAGCAGCTTAGTGTTCTTTGTGCTTACAGGGGGCTACAATGAGCAGTTCTTC
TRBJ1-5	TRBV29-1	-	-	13	CSFRGLESQPQHF	TGCAGTTTCCGGGGGCTAGAAAGTCAGCCCCAGCATTTT
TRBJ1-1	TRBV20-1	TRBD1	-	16	CSARATGGNMNTEAFF	TGCAGTGCTAGGGCGACAGGGGGCAATATGAACACTGAAGCTTTCTTT
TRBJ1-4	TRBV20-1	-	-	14	CSARRAGEGEKLFF	TGCAGTGCTAGAAGGGCAGGGGAGGGAGAAAAACTGTTTTTT
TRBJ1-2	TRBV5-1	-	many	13	CASSLGASQGYTF	TGCGCCAGCAGCTTGGGGGCCAGTCAGGGCTACACCTTC
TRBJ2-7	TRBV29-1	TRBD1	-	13	CSVGRDRGREQYF	TGCAGCGTTGGTCGGGACAGGGGGCGCGAGCAGTACTTC
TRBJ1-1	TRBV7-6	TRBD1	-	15	CASSSDRGWITEAFF	TGTGCCAGCAGCTCAGACAGGGGTTGGATCACTGAAGCTTTCTTT
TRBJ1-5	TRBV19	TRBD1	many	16	CASSIGRTGSNQPQHF	TGTGCCAGTAGTATAGGAAGGACAGGGTCTAATCAGCCCCAGCATTTT
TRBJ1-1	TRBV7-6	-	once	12	CASSLSTGTAFF	TGTGCCAGCAGCTTGTCTACAGGGACAGCTTTCTTT
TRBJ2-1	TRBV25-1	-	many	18	CASSEVSGVVPAYNEQFF	TGTGCCAGCAGTGAGGTTAGCGGAGTTGTTCCAGCCTACAATGAGCAGTTCTTC
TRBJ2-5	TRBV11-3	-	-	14	CASSSRGGGKTQYF	TGTGCCAGCAGCTCAAGGGGGGGCGGCAAGACCCAGTACTTC
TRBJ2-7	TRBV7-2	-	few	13	CASSIQASYEQYF	TGTGCCAGCTCGATACAGGCCTCCTACGAGCAGTACTTC
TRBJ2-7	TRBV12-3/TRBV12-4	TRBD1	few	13	CASSLLQGNEQYF	TGTGCCAGCAGTTTACTACAGGGGAACGAGCAGTACTTC
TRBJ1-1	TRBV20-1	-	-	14	CSAREGGPGVEAFF	TGCAGTGCTAGAGAAGGAGGACCAGGGGTTGAAGCTTTCTTT
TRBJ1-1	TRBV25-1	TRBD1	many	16	CASIPGTGESNTEAFF	TGTGCCAGCATACCTGGGACAGGGGAGTCAAACACTGAAGCTTTCTTT
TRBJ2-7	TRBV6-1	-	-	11	CASHRTLEQYF	TGTGCCAGTCACCGGACTCTCGAGCAGTACTTC
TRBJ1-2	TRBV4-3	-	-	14	CASSYDRMDYGYTF	TGCGCCAGCAGCTACGACAGGATGGACTATGGCTACACCTTC
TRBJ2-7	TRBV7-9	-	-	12	CASSLDPYEQYF	TGCGCCAGCAGCCTCGATCCCTACGAGCAGTACTTC
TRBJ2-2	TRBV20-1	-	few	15	CSARVGAPNTGELFF	TGCAGTGCTAGAGTGGGAGCTCCGAACACCGGGGAGCTGTTTTTT
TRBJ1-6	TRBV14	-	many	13	CASSGTRNSPLHF	TGTGCCAGCAGCGGGACGCGCAATTCACCCCTCCACTTT
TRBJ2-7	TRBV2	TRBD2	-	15	CASSGLAGGRGEQYF	TGTGCCAGCAGCGGACTAGCGGGAGGGCGTGGCGAGCAGTACTTC
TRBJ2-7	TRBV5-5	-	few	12	CASSPTVYEQYF	TGTGCCAGCAGCCCAACGGTGTACGAGCAGTACTTC
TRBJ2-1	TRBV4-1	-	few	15	CASSQVDISYNEQFF	TGCGCCAGCAGCCAAGTGGACATCTCCTACAATGAGCAGTTCTTC
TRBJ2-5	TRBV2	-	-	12	CASSVIEETQYF	TGTGCCAGCAGTGTCATTGAGGAGACCCAGTACTTC
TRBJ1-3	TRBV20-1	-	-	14	CSAGNPGVRNTIYF	TGCAGTGCTGGAAATCCGGGGGTTCGAAACACCATATATTTT
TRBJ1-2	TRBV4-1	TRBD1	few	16	CASSQDDRGSNYGYTF	TGCGCCAGCAGCCAAGACGACAGGGGGAGTAACTATGGCTACACCTTC
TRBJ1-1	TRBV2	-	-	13	CASSYAGRLEAFF	TGTGCCAGCAGTTACGCGGGACGGCTTGAAGCTTTCTTT
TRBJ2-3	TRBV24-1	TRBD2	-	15	CATGDRGGSTDTQYF	TGTGCCACCGGCGACCGGGGGGGGAGCACAGATACGCAGTATTTT
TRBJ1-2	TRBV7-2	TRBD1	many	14	CASSRVGGHYGYTF	TGTGCCAGCAGCCGCGTAGGGGGCCACTATGGCTACACCTTC
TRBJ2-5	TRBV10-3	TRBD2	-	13	CATSLAGQETQYF	TGTGCCACCTCCCTAGCGGGGCAAGAGACCCAGTACTTC
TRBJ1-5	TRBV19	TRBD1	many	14	CATSGGNSNQPQHF	TGTGCCACCTCAGGGGGGAATAGCAATCAGCCCCAGCATTTT
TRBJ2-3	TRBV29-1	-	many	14	CSVGTSLGTDTQYF	TGCAGCGTTGGAACTAGCCTCGGCACAGATACGCAGTATTTT
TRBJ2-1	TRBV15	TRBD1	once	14	CATSRDRGYNEQFF	TGTGCCACCAGCCGCGACAGGGGCTACAATGAGCAGTTCTTC
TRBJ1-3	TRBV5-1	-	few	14	CASSLDTVGNTIYF	TGCGCCAGCAGCTTGGATACAGTTGGAAACACCATATATTTT
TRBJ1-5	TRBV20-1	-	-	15	CSARDPTGLSQPRHF	TGCAGTGCTAGAGATCCGACAGGACTTTCTCAGCCCCGGCATTTT
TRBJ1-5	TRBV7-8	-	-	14	CPSSLGGGYQPQHF	TGTCCCAGCAGCTTAGGGGGGGGCTATCAGCCCCAGCATTTT
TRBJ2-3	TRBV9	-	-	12	CASSAPRDTQYF	TGTGCCAGCAGCGCCCCTAGAGATACGCAGTATTTT
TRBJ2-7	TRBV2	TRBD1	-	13	CASVDQGAFEQYF	TGTGCCAGCGTAGATCAGGGGGCCTTCGAGCAGTACTTC